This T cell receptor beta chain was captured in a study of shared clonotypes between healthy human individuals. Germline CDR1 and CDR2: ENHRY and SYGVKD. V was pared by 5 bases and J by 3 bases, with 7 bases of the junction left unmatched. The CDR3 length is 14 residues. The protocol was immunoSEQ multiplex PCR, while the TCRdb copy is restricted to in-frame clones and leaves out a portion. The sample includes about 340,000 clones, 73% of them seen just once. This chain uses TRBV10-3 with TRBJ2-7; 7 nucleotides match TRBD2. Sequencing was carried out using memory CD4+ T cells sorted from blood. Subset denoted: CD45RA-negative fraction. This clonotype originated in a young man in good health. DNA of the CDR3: TGTGCCATCAGTCCCGGGACTACTTTCTACGAGCAGTACTTC. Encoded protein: CAISPGTTFYEQYF.